This TCR beta chain was obtained from a study of cytotoxic CD8 clonotypes in ibrutinib-treated CLL. Study overall: Researchers reported around 10 relapsed/refractory and 15 treatment-naive patients, 17 to 18 of them IGHV unmutated.

CDR3 length: 15 amino acids. Per the germline V gene, CDR1 is GTSNPN and CDR2 is SVGIG (reference sequence). Trimming took off 0 bases at V and 0 bases at J, with 9 bases between the two ends. Sequencing was performed with immunoSEQ multiplex PCR; in TCRdb, only in-frame clones are kept and a portion is missing. This table has over 140,000 clones, 80% appearing once. The source was PBMCs, collected after 36 months of ibrutinib treatment. This chain uses TRBV30 with TRBJ1-3; no firm D call. The TCR originated in a human donor with chronic lymphocytic leukemia. CDR3 nucleotides: TGTGCCTGGAGTGTTTTCAGGAGCTCTGGAAACACCATATATTTT. Protein product: CAWSVFRSSGNTIYF.